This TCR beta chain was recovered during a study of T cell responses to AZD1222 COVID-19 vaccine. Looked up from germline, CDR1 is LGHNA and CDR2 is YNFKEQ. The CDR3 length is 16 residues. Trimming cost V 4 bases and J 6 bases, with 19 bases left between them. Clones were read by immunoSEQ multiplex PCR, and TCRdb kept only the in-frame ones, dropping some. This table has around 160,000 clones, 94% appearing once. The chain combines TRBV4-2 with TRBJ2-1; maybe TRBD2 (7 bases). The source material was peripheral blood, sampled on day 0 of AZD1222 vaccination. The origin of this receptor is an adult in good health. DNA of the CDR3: TGTGCCAGCAGCCGTTACCAATTAGGGGGGGGCAATGAGCAGTTCTTC. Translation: CASSRYQLGGGNEQFF.